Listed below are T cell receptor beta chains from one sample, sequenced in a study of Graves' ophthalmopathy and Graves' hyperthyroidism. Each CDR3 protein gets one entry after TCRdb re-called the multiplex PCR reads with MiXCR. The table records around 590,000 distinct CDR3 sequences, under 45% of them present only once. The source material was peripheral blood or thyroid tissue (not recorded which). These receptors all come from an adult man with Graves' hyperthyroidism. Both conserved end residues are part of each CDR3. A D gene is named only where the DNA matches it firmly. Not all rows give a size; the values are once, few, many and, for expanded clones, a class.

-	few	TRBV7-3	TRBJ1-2	CACTERGLTGYTF	TGTGCCTGTACTGAGCGGGGGCTTACGGGCTACACCTTC
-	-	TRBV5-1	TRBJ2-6	CASAFLAANVLTF	TGCGCCAGCGCCTTCCTAGCGGCCAACGTCCTGACTTTC
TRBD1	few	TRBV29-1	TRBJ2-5	CSLAGTGEETQYF	TGCAGCTTGGCCGGGACAGGGGAAGAGACCCAGTACTTC
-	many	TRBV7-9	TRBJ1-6	CASSPTVDNSPLHF	TGTGCCAGCAGCCCGACAGTAGATAATTCACCCCTCCACTTT
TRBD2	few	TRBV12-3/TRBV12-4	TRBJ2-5	CASSSRTSGGSQETQYF	TGTGCCAGCAGTTCGCGGACTAGCGGGGGATCGCAAGAGACCCAGTACTTC
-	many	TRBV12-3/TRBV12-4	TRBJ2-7	CASSAIPGNEQYF	TGTGCCAGCAGTGCGATCCCCGGAAACGAGCAGTACTTC
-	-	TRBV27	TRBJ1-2	CASSLAGLGGHTF	TGTGCCAGCAGTTTGGCGGGATTGGGCGGCCACACCTTC
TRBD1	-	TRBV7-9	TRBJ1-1	CASSLGQGPDTEAFF	TGTGCCAGCAGCCTGGGACAGGGACCGGACACTGAAGCTTTCTTT
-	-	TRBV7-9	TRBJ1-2	CASSLERENYGYTF	TGTGCCAGCAGCTTAGAGAGGGAGAACTATGGCTACACCTTC
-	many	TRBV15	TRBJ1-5	CATARRRGGQPQHF	TGTGCCACCGCTAGGCGCAGGGGAGGCCAGCCCCAGCATTTT
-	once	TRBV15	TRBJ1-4	CATSRSQGGRSYNEKLFF	TGTGCCACCAGCAGATCCCAAGGGGGTAGGTCCTACAATGAAAAACTGTTTTTT
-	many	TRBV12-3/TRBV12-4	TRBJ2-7	CASSPGTLRDEQYF	TGTGCCAGCAGCCCCGGGACACTCCGGGACGAGCAGTACTTC
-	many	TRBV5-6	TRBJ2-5	CASSLGLIQETQYF	TGTGCCAGCAGCTTGGGACTGATCCAAGAGACCCAGTACTTC
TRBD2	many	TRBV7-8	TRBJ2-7	CASSFDTSGAYEQYF	TGTGCCAGCAGCTTCGACACTAGCGGGGCCTACGAGCAGTACTTC
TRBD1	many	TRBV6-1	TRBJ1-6	CATGAGTANGPLHF	TGTGCCACCGGGGCCGGGACAGCCAATGGGCCCCTCCACTTT
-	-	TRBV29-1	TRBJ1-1	CSLDSGPEAFF	TGCAGCTTGGACTCGGGGCCTGAAGCTTTCTTT
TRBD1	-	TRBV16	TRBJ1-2	CASSQSGQGANGYTF	TGTGCCAGCAGCCAATCGGGACAGGGGGCAAACGGCTACACCTTC
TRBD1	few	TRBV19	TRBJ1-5	CASSIDGQGAFQPQHF	TGTGCCAGTAGTATTGACGGACAGGGGGCATTTCAGCCCCAGCATTTT
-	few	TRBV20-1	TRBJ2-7	CSASNLREQYF	TGCAGTGCTAGCAATCTGCGCGAGCAGTACTTC
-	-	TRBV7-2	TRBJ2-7	CASSGTFTRFYEQYF	TGTGCCAGCAGTGGGACGTTTACCCGCTTCTACGAGCAGTACTTC
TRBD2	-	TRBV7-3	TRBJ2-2	CASSLRIPGLAGPNTGELFF	TGTGCCAGCAGCCTGCGCATCCCGGGACTAGCGGGGCCAAACACCGGGGAGCTGTTTTTT
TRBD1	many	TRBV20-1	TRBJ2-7	CSARIVGTGAVREQYF	TGCAGTGCTAGGATCGTCGGGACAGGGGCCGTTCGCGAGCAGTACTTC
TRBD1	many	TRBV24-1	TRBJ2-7	CATRGTGSSEQYF	TGTGCCACCAGGGGGACAGGGTCCAGCGAGCAGTACTTC
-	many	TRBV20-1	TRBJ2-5	CSARESADYQETQYF	TGCAGTGCTAGAGAGTCGGCGGACTACCAAGAGACCCAGTACTTC
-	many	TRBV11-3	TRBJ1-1	CASSFSKGNTEAFF	TGTGCCAGCAGCTTCAGTAAAGGGAACACTGAAGCTTTCTTT
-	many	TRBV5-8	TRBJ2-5	CASSLEGFETQYF	TGTGCCAGCAGCTTAGAGGGGTTTGAGACCCAGTACTTC
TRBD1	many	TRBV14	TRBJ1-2	CASSQVRQGRGYTF	TGTGCCAGCAGCCAAGTTCGACAGGGGCGCGGCTACACCTTC
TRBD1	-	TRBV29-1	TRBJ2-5	CSARDRGWETQYF	TGCAGCGCCCGTGACAGGGGTTGGGAGACCCAGTACTTC
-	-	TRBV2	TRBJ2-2	CASSPEGLNTGELFF	TGTGCCAGCAGCCCCGAAGGGCTGAACACCGGGGAGCTGTTTTTT
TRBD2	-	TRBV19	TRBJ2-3	CASSIPLAGVDTQYF	TGTGCCAGTAGTATCCCTCTAGCGGGAGTGGATACGCAGTATTTT
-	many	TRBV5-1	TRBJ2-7	CASRMDWSSYEQYF	TGCGCCAGCAGGATGGACTGGAGCTCCTACGAGCAGTACTTC
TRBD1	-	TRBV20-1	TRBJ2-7	CSAPGQADNEQYF	TGCAGTGCTCCGGGACAGGCTGACAATGAGCAGTACTTC
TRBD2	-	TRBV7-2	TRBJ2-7	CASRYRSGTSGSHEQYF	TGTGCCAGCAGATACCGATCCGGGACTAGCGGGAGCCACGAGCAGTACTTC
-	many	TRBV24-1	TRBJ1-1	CATSDPPNTEAFF	TGTGCCACCAGTGACCCACCGAACACTGAAGCTTTCTTT
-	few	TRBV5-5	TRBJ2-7	CASSLDMAGSQGEQYF	TGTGCCAGCAGCTTGGACATGGCAGGGTCCCAGGGCGAGCAGTACTTC